This TCR beta chain originates from a study of control samples from healthy donors and cancer patients. V lost 3 bases, J lost 0 bases, and 3 bases lay in between. CDR1 and CDR2 (germline): MDHEN, SYDVKM. This CDR3 spans 12 amino acids. Libraries were prepared by immunoSEQ multiplex PCR; TCRdb keeps only in-frame clonotypes and omits some of them. The table shows 85,000 to 120,000 clones, with approximately 90% occurring only once. Sequencing input: blood. The source is a woman aged 18-30 years in good health. The rearrangement joins TRBV28 to TRBJ2-7; D is undetermined. Written as DNA, the CDR3 is TGTGCCAGCAGTTTCGCCTCCTACGAGCAGTACTTC. It translates to CASSFASYEQYF.